Listed here are 28 T cell receptor beta chains from one sample, sequenced in a study of blood T cell repertoires in COVID-19. Profiled with immunoSEQ multiplex PCR; TCRdb holds only in-frame clones, not every one. The data hold under 200,000 clones, with over 80% observed a single time. Sample: peripheral blood. Source of these receptors: a man in his 70s who had recovered from COVID-19.

The chain uses TRBV5-1 and TRBJ2-3; 7 bases are shared with TRBD2. J was trimmed by 6 bases and V by 1 base; bases with no gene match: 2. The germline gives CDR1 SGHRS, CDR2 YFSETQ. CDR3 size: 13 residues. This CDR3 reads CASSLSRGDTQYF. In DNA form, the CDR3 reads TGCGCCAGCAGCTTGTCGCGGGGGGATACGCAGTATTTT.

The chain combines TRBV5-1 with TRBJ1-2, with a weak D call TRBD1 (5 bases). With 0 bases removed from V and 2 bases from J, the gap between germline ends came to 8 bases. Germline lookup yields CDR1 SGHRS and CDR2 YFSETQ. The CDR3 loop spans 14 amino acids. CDR3 nucleotides: TGCGCCAGCAGCTTGGGCGACAGCAACTATGGCTACACCTTC. Translated, it gives CASSLGDSNYGYTF.

The chain joins TRBV7-9 to TRBJ2-2, with TRBD2 identical over 8 bases. CDR3 size: 15 residues. Trimming cost V 2 bases and J 6 bases; bases outside gene matches: 5. Germline CDR1 SEHNR, CDR2 FQNEAQ (reference sequence). The CDR3 protein is CASSLTLGRAGELFF. The CDR3 region has the DNA TGTGCCAGCAGCTTAACTCTCGGGAGGGCCGGGGAGCTGTTTTTT.

The sample holds many counts of this clone. The rearrangement links TRBV6-5 to TRBJ2-5; D is ambiguous. Looked up from germline, CDR1 is MNHEY and CDR2 is SVGAGI. With 8 bases removed from V and 13 bases from J, the gap between germline ends came to 14 bases. This CDR3 is 10 amino acids long. The CDR3, as DNA: TGTGCCAGCGGCTCGAGACAAAGGTACTTC. Residues: CASGSRQRYF.

This clone was counted a few times. The genes are TRBV7-9 and TRBJ1-2; D is undetermined. Germline V gene lookup returns CDR1 SEHNR and CDR2 FQNEAQ (reference sequence). V was clipped by 4 bases and J by 4 bases, with 13 bases between them. This CDR3 is built from 14 residues. CDR3 in amino acids: CASSSDGKSYGYTF. CDR3 DNA sequence: TGTGCCAGCAGCTCAGACGGGAAATCCTATGGCTACACCTTC.

The chain has TRBV18 and TRBJ2-5; 7 bases are a match to TRBD1. Germline-derived CDR1 and CDR2 are KGHSH and LQKENI. CDR3 length: 15 residues. V trimming: 6 bases; J trimming: 5 bases; junction bases outside the gene matches: 12. Here the CDR3 DNA reads TGTGCCAGCTCCCTTGATAGGGGGCAGGCGGAGACCCAGTACTTC. It codes for CASSLDRGQAETQYF.

This clone was seen just once. The V and J genes are TRBV5-3 and TRBJ2-7; 10 bases align to TRBD2. TRBV5-3 is designated an ORF whose function remains uncertain. The CDR3 sequence is 16 residues long. The V segment lost 0 bases and the J segment 1 base; nucleotides outside the gene matches: 4. The CDR3 reads CARSLAPLAGSYEQYF. The DNA of the CDR3 is TGTGCCAGAAGCTTGGCCCCACTAGCGGGATCCTACGAGCAGTACTTC.

The V call is TRBV29-1, the J call TRBJ2-3; 14 bases fit TRBD2. Trimming took 4 bases from V and 8 from J; bases not matched to a gene: 8. CDR3 length equals 15 residues. Germline loops: CDR1 SQVTM, CDR2 ANQGSEA. The DNA for the CDR3 is TGCAGCGTTGGGGGACTAGCGGGAGAAGGAGGTACGCAGTATTTT. It codes for CSVGGLAGEGGTQYF.

This sequence joins TRBV18 and TRBJ1-1; no clear D. V lost 0 bases and J 1 base, leaving 12 bases between the germline ends. The germline V gene has CDR1 KGHSH and CDR2 LQKENI. The CDR3 length is 16 residues. CDR3: CASSPPSVSTNTEAFF. The CDR3 DNA is TGTGCCAGCTCACCACCGTCGGTGTCCACGAACACTGAAGCTTTCTTT.

The chain links TRBV28 to TRBJ1-5; possibly TRBD1 for D (5 bases). CDR3 size: 15 residues. V shed 5 bases and J shed 1 base, with 12 bases lying between them. Germline V gives CDR1 MDHEN, CDR2 SYDVKM. CDR3 in amino acids: CASSTPGSSNQPQHF. The CDR3 DNA is TGTGCCAGCAGTACACCAGGGTCAAGCAATCAGCCCCAGCATTTT.

J is TRBJ2-7 and V is TRBV7-2, with TRBD1 identical over 10 bases. Trimming took 0 bases from V and 5 from J; bases not matched to a gene: 4. Germline loops: CDR1 SGHTA, CDR2 FQGNSA. The CDR3 is 15 amino acids. The CDR3 region has the DNA TGTGCCAGCAGCTTAGCGGGACAGGGGATGGACGAGCAGTACTTC. This codes for CASSLAGQGMDEQYF.

The chain is built from TRBV3-1 (or the pseudogene TRBV3-2) and TRBJ2-1, with 7 positions matching TRBD2. Germline loops: CDR1 LGHDT, CDR2 YNNKEL (reference sequence). The CDR3 totals 13 residues. The V segment lost 0 bases and the J segment 16 bases; nucleotides outside the gene matches: 9. The CDR3 DNA reads TGTGCCAGCAGCCAAGATCGCAGTCCGGGGGGATTCTTC. It encodes CASSQDRSPGGFF.

The V gene is TRBV7-6, the J gene TRBJ1-1, with D perhaps TRBD1 (6 bases). Per the germline V gene, CDR1 is SGHVS and CDR2 is FNYEAQ. The CDR3 has 15 residues. V was clipped by 0 bases and J by 4 bases, with 12 bases between them. DNA of the CDR3: TGTGCCAGCAGCTTAGCGGATCAGGGGTCCACTGAAGCTTTCTTT. This encodes CASSLADQGSTEAFF.

The genes are TRBV6-5 and TRBJ1-5, with D maybe TRBD1 (6 bases). The CDR3 totals 14 residues. CDR1 and CDR2 (germline): MNHEY, SVGAGI. Trimming shortened V by 6 bases and J by 5 bases, and 14 bases separated the two germline ends. CDR3 region: CASSGGQHDQPQHF. The CDR3 bases are TGTGCCAGCAGCGGCGGACAGCATGATCAGCCCCAGCATTTT.

This clone was counted between two and nine times. CDR3 nucleotide sequence: TGTGCCAGCAGCTTCCTTGGACTAGCGGGGGCCTACGAGCAGTACTTC. Protein: CASSFLGLAGAYEQYF. The chain combines TRBV7-3 with TRBJ2-7, with 13 bases matching TRBD2. The junction had 4 bases not matched to a gene; V was cut back by 3 bases and J by 2 bases. The CDR3 is 16 amino acids. Looked up from germline, CDR1 is SGHTA and CDR2 is FQGTGA.

The rearrangement uses TRBV3-1 (or the pseudogene TRBV3-2) and TRBJ2-7, with D tentatively TRBD1 (5 bases). The V gene's germline CDR1 is LGHDT and CDR2 YNNKEL (reference sequence). The length of the CDR3 is 13 residues. The germline V and J ends were trimmed by 6 bases and 7 bases, with 16 bases remaining between them. The CDR3 loop reads CASSLTEMGEQYF. As DNA, the CDR3 is TGTGCCAGCAGTCTGACAGAAATGGGAGAGCAGTACTTC.

This clone was observed a single time. The rearrangement links TRBV19 to TRBJ2-5; possible D gene TRBD1, 5 bases. CDR1 and CDR2 from the germline V gene are LNHDA and SQIVND (reference sequence). The V gene lost 4 bases and the J gene lost 1 base, with 10 bases spanning the gap. The CDR3 length is 14 residues. CDR3 amino acids: CASSKGRSQETQYF. The CDR3 DNA reads TGTGCCAGTAGTAAGGGGCGGAGCCAAGAGACCCAGTACTTC.

The gene calls are TRBV5-1 and TRBJ2-1; 10 nucleotides align to TRBD2. The CDR3 consists of 16 residues. Germline assignment: CDR1 SGHRS and CDR2 YFSETQ. Trimming took 4 bases from V and 0 from J; bases not matched to a gene: 4. The DNA of the CDR3 is TGCGCCAGCAGCCCTAGCGGGGGAAGCTCCTACAATGAGCAGTTCTTC. This gives the protein CASSPSGGSSYNEQFF.

The rearrangement links TRBV9 to TRBJ1-1; D uncertain. The germline gives CDR1 SGDLS, CDR2 YYNGEE. The V gene lost 0 bases and the J gene lost 0 bases, with 9 bases spanning the gap. This CDR3 region has 15 residues. For the CDR3, the DNA is TGTGCCAGCAGCGTAGGAAGCCTCATGAACACTGAAGCTTTCTTT. The encoded protein is CASSVGSLMNTEAFF.

This clone was seen only once. The rearrangement links TRBV2 to TRBJ2-2; the D gene is possibly TRBD1 (6 bases). Trimming cost V 6 bases and J 6 bases, with 17 bases left between them. CDR1 and CDR2 (germline): SNHLY, FYNNEI. The CDR3 is 15 residues long. The CDR3 bases are TGTGCCAGCAGCGTACAGGGAATGTGGTCCGGGGAGCTGTTTTTT. This gives the protein CASSVQGMWSGELFF.

The V gene is TRBV6-1, the J gene TRBJ2-3; 16 nucleotides match TRBD2. Germline V gene sequence: CDR1 MNHNS, CDR2 SASEGT. J lost 3 bases, V lost 4 bases, and 7 bases had no gene match. The CDR3 runs 18 residues. The CDR3 here is CASSVGLAGGPVTDTQYF. CDR3 nucleotide sequence: TGTGCCAGCAGTGTGGGACTAGCGGGAGGGCCAGTGACAGATACGCAGTATTTT.

The rearrangement joins TRBV5-1 to TRBJ2-1; 13 nucleotides agree with TRBD2. The CDR3 length is 13 residues. After removal of 3 bases from V and 13 bases from J, the junction contained 4 bases not matched to a gene. Germline V CDR1 and CDR2: SGHRS, YFSETQ. The CDR3 spells CASSYGTSGNQFF. CDR3 coding DNA: TGCGCCAGCAGCTACGGGACTAGCGGGAATCAGTTCTTC.

This chain links TRBV7-9 with TRBJ1-1, with a possible D match to TRBD1 (5 bases). This CDR3 region has 15 residues. Trimming took 4 bases from V and 0 from J, leaving 12 bases between them. The V gene's germline CDR1 is SEHNR and CDR2 FQNEAQ (reference sequence). CDR3 amino acids: CASSSEGLMNTEAFF. CDR3 nucleotide sequence: TGTGCCAGCAGCTCAGAGGGACTCATGAACACTGAAGCTTTCTTT.

The chain combines TRBV20-1 with TRBJ1-2, with D hard to call. The V and J ends lost 3 bases and 1 base respectively, with 15 bases between them. Germline CDR1 is DFQATT and CDR2 is SNEGSKA (reference sequence). This CDR3 has 15 residues. CDR3 in amino acids: CSASGSGGFNYGYTF. CDR3 DNA: TGCAGTGCTAGTGGGAGTGGAGGTTTTAACTATGGCTACACCTTC.

CDR3 bases: TGTGCCAGCAGCCACTCAGCGGGAGGTAGCACAGATACGCAGTATTTT. As protein: CASSHSAGGSTDTQYF. The chain recombines TRBV11-2 with TRBJ2-3, with 9 bases matching TRBD2. CDR1 is SGHAT, CDR2 FQNNGV, per germline. V dropped 5 bases and J dropped 0; count of bases not matched to a gene: 6. This CDR3 contains 16 residues.

This chain links TRBV5-1 with TRBJ2-1; 7 bases agree with TRBD2. With 4 bases clipped from V and 9 bases from J, the junction kept 10 bases outside the gene matches. The CDR3 runs 14 residues. Germline V gives CDR1 SGHRS, CDR2 YFSETQ. The CDR3 nucleotides are TGCGCCAGCAGCCCGGGGACTATCGAAGGTGAGCAGTTCTTC. Translating gives CASSPGTIEGEQFF.

This clone was detected only a few times. CDR3 sequence: CASRPGGFGGELFF. DNA for the CDR3: TGTGCCAGCAGGCCAGGGGGCTTCGGCGGGGAGCTGTTTTTT. This chain joins TRBV9 and TRBJ2-2; the match to TRBD1 covers 8 bases. The V segment lost 5 bases and the J segment 7 bases; nucleotides outside the gene matches: 7. Germline values: CDR1 SGDLS, CDR2 YYNGEE. CDR3 size: 14 residues.

Points on this clone: At one of its ends the junction is not consistent with the germline gene, which may arise from a read error. The chain carries TRBV3-1 (or the pseudogene TRBV3-2) and TRBJ1-1; D is uncertain. The germline V gene has CDR1 LGHDT and CDR2 YNNKEL (reference sequence). CDR3 length equals 14 residues. The CDR3 reads CASTTSDGNAEAFF. The CDR3 DNA sequence: TGTGCCAGCACCACGAGCGACGGGAACGCTGAAGCTTTCTTT.